These T cell receptor beta chains were read from a single sample in a study of human T cells and chemical hapten exposure. TCRdb redid the calling of the RACE reads with MiXCR, one entry per CDR3 protein. The table shows some 38,000 distinct CDR3 sequences, with 9.5% occurring only once. The sequencing used whole blood, collected in connection with sensitization to the hapten diphenylcyclopropenone (DPC). These receptors all stem from a man aged 50 or older with alopecia areata. Some clones in this sample may be carry-over from other donors' samples. Each CDR3 is given with its conserved first and last residue. Each record gives: CDR3 protein, CDR3 DNA, J gene, V gene, D gene, clone size. D genes are given only for firm matches. Rows give clone size only sometimes, using once, few, many, or a class for an expanded clone.

CDR3: CASSPGLALGEQFF
DNA: TGTGCCAGCAGTCCGGGACTAGCGTTAGGTGAGCAGTTCTTC
J: TRBJ2-1
V: TRBV6-1
D: TRBD2
size: many

CDR3: CASSSLAGAYEQYF
DNA: TGTGCCAGCAGTTCTCTAGCGGGAGCCTACGAGCAGTACTTC
J: TRBJ2-7
V: TRBV7-2
D: TRBD2
size: -

CDR3: CASRGTHNSPLHF
DNA: TGTGCCAGCAGAGGGACACATAATTCACCCCTCCACTTT
J: TRBJ1-6
V: TRBV6-1
D: -
size: few

CDR3: CASSPGTGYQPQHF
DNA: TGTGCCAGCAGCCCTGGGACGGGTTATCAGCCCCAGCATTTT
J: TRBJ1-5
V: TRBV7-2
D: -
size: -

CDR3: CASSQDSDTQYF
DNA: TGTGCCAGCAGTCAGGACTCAGATACGCAGTATTTT
J: TRBJ2-3
V: TRBV2
D: -
size: many

CDR3: CASSSTRRLTGELFF
DNA: TGTGCCAGCAGTTCGACTCGACGACTCACCGGGGAGCTGTTTTTT
J: TRBJ2-2
V: TRBV12-3/TRBV12-4
D: -
size: many

CDR3: CASSPLPPSGYTQETQYF
DNA: TGTGCCAGCAGCCCGCTCCCCCCCAGCGGGTATACCCAAGAGACCCAGTACTTC
J: TRBJ2-5
V: TRBV7-6
D: -
size: few

CDR3: CASRPTAAGSNEQYF
DNA: TGTGCCAGCAGGCCCACCGCGGCAGGGAGCAACGAGCAGTACTTC
J: TRBJ2-7
V: TRBV7-9
D: -
size: many

CDR3: CASSPGSSAQETQYF
DNA: TGCGCCAGCAGCCCGGGATCTAGCGCCCAAGAGACCCAGTACTTC
J: TRBJ2-5
V: TRBV5-1
D: -
size: few

CDR3: CASSVGTSVGAEQFF
DNA: TGTGCCAGCAGCGTAGGGACTAGCGTAGGAGCTGAGCAGTTCTTC
J: TRBJ2-1
V: TRBV9
D: TRBD2
size: once

CDR3: CSALLAGEAGELFF
DNA: TGCAGTGCTTTACTAGCGGGAGAGGCCGGGGAGCTGTTTTTT
J: TRBJ2-2
V: TRBV20-1
D: TRBD2
size: many

CDR3: CASSHRDRGPSNTEAFF
DNA: TGCGCCAGCAGCCACCGGGACAGGGGGCCTTCGAACACTGAAGCTTTCTTT
J: TRBJ1-1
V: TRBV4-1
D: TRBD1
size: many

CDR3: CASSPRRGYGYTF
DNA: TGTGCCAGCAGCCCCCGAAGGGGCTATGGCTACACCTTC
J: TRBJ1-2
V: TRBV7-6
D: -
size: many

CDR3: CSAKEGGLNTEAFF
DNA: TGCAGTGCTAAAGAGGGGGGGTTAAACACTGAAGCTTTCTTT
J: TRBJ1-1
V: TRBV20-1
D: -
size: few

CDR3: CASSSLGLGQGGNTGELFF
DNA: TGTGCCAGCAGTTCCCTGGGGCTGGGACAGGGAGGAAACACCGGGGAGCTGTTTTTT
J: TRBJ2-2
V: TRBV6-5
D: TRBD1
size: few

CDR3: CASSYSPSGYPYNEQFF
DNA: TGTGCCAGCAGTTACTCGCCTAGCGGTTACCCCTACAATGAGCAGTTCTTC
J: TRBJ2-1
V: TRBV6-2/TRBV6-3
D: TRBD2
size: many

CDR3: CASSQDRARRAFF
DNA: TGCGCCAGCAGCCAAGACAGGGCAAGGAGAGCTTTCTTT
J: TRBJ1-1
V: TRBV4-1
D: -
size: -

CDR3: CASSSSQALAGVFYEQYF
DNA: TGTGCCAGCAGCTCCTCCCAGGCTCTAGCGGGAGTATTTTACGAGCAGTACTTC
J: TRBJ2-7
V: TRBV7-6
D: TRBD2
size: -

CDR3: CASSLIGNSDTQYF
DNA: TGTGCCAGCAGTTTGATTGGGAACTCGGATACGCAGTATTTT
J: TRBJ2-3
V: TRBV27
D: -
size: few

CDR3: CASSRNEGTLGEQYF
DNA: TGTGCCAGCAGTAGAAACGAGGGGACGTTGGGCGAGCAGTACTTC
J: TRBJ2-7
V: TRBV6-5
D: -
size: many

CDR3: CASSYRGQSNQPQHF
DNA: TGTGCCAGCAGTTACCGCGGACAGAGCAATCAGCCCCAGCATTTT
J: TRBJ1-5
V: TRBV6-5
D: -
size: -

CDR3: CASSLDGSRSIQYF
DNA: TGCGCCAGCAGCTTGGACGGGAGTCGGAGCATTCAGTACTTC
J: TRBJ2-4
V: TRBV5-1
D: -
size: many

CDR3: CASSPGGTAALGQFF
DNA: TGTGCCAGCAGCCCGGGCGGGACGGCCGCTCTGGGGCAGTTCTTC
J: TRBJ2-1
V: TRBV4-2
D: -
size: -

CDR3: CSVEGQGDEQYF
DNA: TGCAGCGTTGAGGGACAGGGGGACGAGCAGTACTTC
J: TRBJ2-7
V: TRBV29-1
D: TRBD1
size: few

CDR3: CASSLDRAGNTIYF
DNA: TGTGCCAGCAGCTTAGACAGGGCTGGAAACACCATATATTTT
J: TRBJ1-3
V: TRBV7-2
D: -
size: -

CDR3: CSVESGQGAYGYTF
DNA: TGCAGCGTTGAGAGTGGACAGGGGGCGTATGGCTACACCTTC
J: TRBJ1-2
V: TRBV29-1
D: TRBD1
size: -

CDR3: CSAVPLLGGRVLEQFF
DNA: TGCAGTGCTGTGCCGCTTTTGGGCGGGAGGGTGCTTGAGCAGTTCTTC
J: TRBJ2-1
V: TRBV20-1
D: TRBD2
size: many

CDR3: CASSNPGGSQYF
DNA: TGTGCCAGTAGTAACCCTGGCGGTTCGCAGTATTTT
J: TRBJ2-3
V: TRBV19
D: -
size: -